These 20 T cell receptor beta chains came from one sample sequenced in a study of T cell responses to AZD1222 COVID-19 vaccine. Profiled with immunoSEQ multiplex PCR; TCRdb holds only in-frame clones, not every one. Altogether about 130,000 clones are present, about nine tenths being singletons, with the ten largest covering 1.4% to 1.5%. Sequences were derived from peripheral blood, sampled on day 0 of AZD1222 vaccination. The origin of the receptors is an adult in good health.

The chain carries TRBV29-1 and TRBJ1-2; TRBD1 matches 12 bases. Germline CDR1 reads SQVTM; CDR2 reads ANQGSEA. The CDR3 totals 14 residues. With V trimmed by 4 bases and J by 1 base, 1 base remained unmatched. CDR3 in DNA: TGCAGCGTTGGGGACAGGGGGCTTAACTATGGCTACACCTTC. Protein: CSVGDRGLNYGYTF.

The chain combines TRBV7-9 with TRBJ2-7; no definite D call. This CDR3 spans 14 amino acids. CDR1 and CDR2 (germline): SEHNR, FQNEAQ (reference sequence). The V and J ends lost 1 base and 0 bases respectively, with 7 bases between them. The CDR3 DNA sequence: TGTGCCAGCAGCTTAGACCCAGGCTCCTACGAGCAGTACTTC. This encodes CASSLDPGSYEQYF.

On this clone: Within the sample, other DNA sequences also encode this same CDR3. The CDR3 loop is CASSLRETQYF. For the CDR3, the DNA is TGTGCCAGCAGCTTGAGAGAGACCCAGTACTTC. The chain employs TRBV5-4 and TRBJ2-5, with D uncertain. Germline CDR1 SGHNT, CDR2 YYREEE (reference sequence). This CDR3 comprises 11 residues. The V end lost 1 base, the J end lost 4 bases, and 2 bases lay between the germline ends.

There are many counts of this clone. The chain recombines TRBV7-9 with TRBJ1-6, with D unclear. Trimming shortened V by 1 base and J by 7 bases, and 5 bases separated the two germline ends. Germline CDR1 reads SEHNR; CDR2 reads FQNEAQ (reference sequence). The CDR3 consists of 13 residues. In DNA, the CDR3 is TGTGCCAGCAGCTTAGTCGGAAATTCACCCCTCCACTTT. As protein: CASSLVGNSPLHF.

The chain is built from TRBV3-1 (or the pseudogene TRBV3-2) and TRBJ1-1, with D unclear. CDR3 length: 15 amino acids. Per the germline V gene, CDR1 is LGHDT and CDR2 is YNNKEL (reference sequence). The V gene lost 1 base and the J gene lost 0 bases, with 9 bases spanning the gap. CDR3 sequence reads: CASSQGAGVNTEAFF. In nucleotides, the CDR3 is TGTGCCAGCAGCCAAGGAGCCGGGGTGAACACTGAAGCTTTCTTT.

Only one count was recorded for this clone. Other DNA sequences in the sample encode the same CDR3. The rearrangement joins TRBV6-5 to TRBJ1-1; D is ambiguous. Trimming pared 6 bases from V and 0 bases from J, leaving 8 bases between. This CDR3 spans 13 amino acids. The germline gives CDR1 MNHEY, CDR2 SVGAGI. CDR3 sequence reads: CASSSPMNTEAFF. Here the CDR3 DNA reads TGTGCCAGCAGCAGTCCCATGAACACTGAAGCTTTCTTT.

CDR3 sequence reads: CSARQGDYGYTF. The CDR3 coding sequence is TGCAGCGCCCGACAGGGCGACTATGGCTACACCTTC. V usage is TRBV29-1 and J usage is TRBJ1-2, with 7 bases aligning to TRBD1. The junction had 5 bases not matched to a gene; V was cut back by 7 bases and J by 3 bases. Germline assignment: CDR1 SQVTM and CDR2 ANQGSEA. The CDR3 contains 12 residues.

The chain employs TRBV6-5 and TRBJ2-3; D is unresolved. Germline V gives CDR1 MNHEY, CDR2 SVGAGI. V dropped 6 bases and J dropped 0 bases, with 7 bases sitting between them. This CDR3 has 13 residues. The CDR3 is CASSRFSTDTQYF. CDR3 DNA sequence: TGTGCCAGCAGCCGCTTCAGCACAGATACGCAGTATTTT.

This clone was seen a few times. V usage is TRBV7-9 and J usage is TRBJ2-5; D is unresolved. The germline V gene has CDR1 SEHNR and CDR2 FQNEAQ (reference sequence). V shed 1 base and J shed 5 bases, with 2 bases lying between them. The CDR3 spans 11 residues. The CDR3 nucleotides are TGTGCCAGCAGCTTAGTGGAGACCCAGTACTTC. Its translation: CASSLVETQYF.

The V gene is TRBV7-2, the J gene TRBJ1-1; no firm D call. Germline V gene lookup returns CDR1 SGHTA and CDR2 FQGNSA. CDR3 length equals 15 residues. V lost 1 base and J 11 bases, leaving 20 bases between the germline ends. CDR3 in DNA: TGTGCCAGCAGCTTAGAAGGCATCCAGGTCTCGGGCGCTTTCTTT. This encodes CASSLEGIQVSGAFF.

This clone was recorded a few times. The CDR3 region is CASSQGGGLDNEQFF. The CDR3 bases are TGCGCCAGCAGCCAGGGCGGGGGTCTTGACAATGAGCAGTTCTTC. V is TRBV4-3 and J is TRBJ2-1, with 7 bases that match TRBD2. Germline CDR1 is LGHNA and CDR2 is YSLEER. This CDR3 is 15 amino acids long. Trimming cost V 3 bases and J 5 bases; bases outside gene matches: 7.

This rearrangement joins TRBV5-4 to TRBJ2-5, with no clear D. The CDR3 totals 12 residues. The ends were cut back, 4 bases at V and 3 bases at J, with 7 bases in the middle. Germline CDR1 reads SGHNT; CDR2 reads YYREEE (reference sequence). CDR3 protein: CASSGQKETQYF. The CDR3 DNA follows: TGTGCCAGCAGCGGTCAAAAAGAGACCCAGTACTTC.

This sequence joins TRBV19 and TRBJ2-7; D remains unclear. Germline V lookup: CDR1 LNHDA, CDR2 SQIVND (reference sequence). The germline V and J ends were trimmed by 2 bases and 0 bases, with 11 bases remaining between them. The CDR3 has 15 residues. In nucleotides, the CDR3 is TGTGCCAGTAGTATAACAGCCGATATCTCCTACGAGCAGTACTTC. It translates to CASSITADISYEQYF.

The genes are TRBV5-6 and TRBJ2-7; D is possibly TRBD1 or TRBD2 (6 bases each). V gave up 3 bases and J gave up 0 bases, with 13 bases separating them. From germline, CDR1 is SGHDT and CDR2 YYEEEE. CDR3 length: 15 amino acids. This chain's CDR3 is CASSYGGTDSYEQYF. The CDR3 DNA is TGTGCCAGCAGCTACGGGGGCACGGACTCCTACGAGCAGTACTTC.

The chain combines TRBV2 with TRBJ2-5; tentatively, D is TRBD1 or TRBD2 (5 bases each). Trimming cost V 4 bases and J 5 bases, with 11 bases left between them. Germline CDR1 and CDR2: SNHLY and FYNNEI. This CDR3 contains 13 residues. CDR3 amino acids: CASSVRGRETQYF. CDR3 coding DNA: TGTGCCAGCAGTGTCCGGGGACGGGAGACCCAGTACTTC.

V is TRBV5-1 and J is TRBJ1-4, with D unresolved. V was cut by 4 bases and J by 8 bases, with 18 bases left in between. This CDR3 is 15 amino acids long. In germline, CDR1 is SGHRS, CDR2 YFSETQ. This CDR3 reads CASSPLATGGEKLFF. The CDR3 bases are TGCGCCAGCAGCCCCTTAGCGACCGGCGGGGAAAAACTGTTTTTT.

The CDR3 coding sequence is TGTGCCAGCAGCCAAGATAGCTACCAGGACAAAGAAGCTTTCTTT. Translating it yields CASSQDSYQDKEAFF. V and J are TRBV4-2 and TRBJ1-1, with D tentatively TRBD1 (5 bases). The CDR3 runs 15 residues. V lost 0 bases and J lost 8, with 16 bases in between. Germline V gene sequence: CDR1 LGHNA, CDR2 YNFKEQ.

The genes are TRBV5-1 and TRBJ2-1; 7 bases match TRBD2. V was clipped by 5 bases and J by 4 bases; unmatched bases: 9. The germline gives CDR1 SGHRS, CDR2 YFSETQ. CDR3 length equals 15 residues. CDR3 protein: CASSPSSAGYNEQFF. Here the CDR3 DNA reads TGCGCCAGCAGTCCCTCGTCAGCGGGGTACAATGAGCAGTTCTTC.

This clone appeared a single time. The chain is built from TRBV6-4 and TRBJ1-5; D may be TRBD1 (5 bases). The CDR3 is made up of 12 amino acids. Germline loops: CDR1 MRHNA, CDR2 SNTAGT. V lost 9 bases to trimming and J lost 5 bases, with 11 bases between them. In DNA form, the CDR3 reads TGTGCCAGTGGGGAGACAGATCAGCCCCAGCATTTT. Its translation: CASGETDQPQHF.

The chain recombines TRBV7-9 with TRBJ2-1; 14 bases are a match to TRBD2. V was pared by 0 bases and J by 3 bases, with 7 bases of the junction left unmatched. The CDR3 loop spans 19 amino acids. Per the germline V gene, CDR1 is SEHNR and CDR2 is FQNEAQ (reference sequence). CDR3 loop: CASSLALRLAGGLYNEQFF. In DNA, the CDR3 is TGTGCCAGCAGCTTAGCGCTAAGACTAGCGGGGGGGCTCTACAATGAGCAGTTCTTC.